This T cell receptor beta chain was recovered during a study of radiation and T cells in renal cell carcinoma. The time point here: blood 2 weeks post-SBRT. The treatment here: 15 Gy SBRT to primary tumor, nephrectomy 4 weeks later. Only in-frame clones appear in the TCRdb table, and some are missing; sequencing was by immunoSEQ multiplex PCR. The data contain more than 95,000 clones, approximately 85% of them singletons. Germline V lookup: CDR1 MNHNY, CDR2 SVGAGI (reference sequence). Trimming took off 4 bases at V and 2 bases at J, with 14 bases between the two ends. The CDR3 has 16 residues. The TCR sequence derives from a man aged 50 to 60 with renal cell carcinoma. V is TRBV6-6 and J is TRBJ2-2; the D call may be TRBD1 or TRBD2 (5 bases each). The source material was blood, sampled from a patient whose treatment included radiotherapy and nephrectomy. This chain's CDR3 is CASSLVRRTNTGELFF. The CDR3 DNA follows: TGTGCCAGCAGTTTAGTTAGGAGGACAAACACCGGGGAGCTGTTTTTT.